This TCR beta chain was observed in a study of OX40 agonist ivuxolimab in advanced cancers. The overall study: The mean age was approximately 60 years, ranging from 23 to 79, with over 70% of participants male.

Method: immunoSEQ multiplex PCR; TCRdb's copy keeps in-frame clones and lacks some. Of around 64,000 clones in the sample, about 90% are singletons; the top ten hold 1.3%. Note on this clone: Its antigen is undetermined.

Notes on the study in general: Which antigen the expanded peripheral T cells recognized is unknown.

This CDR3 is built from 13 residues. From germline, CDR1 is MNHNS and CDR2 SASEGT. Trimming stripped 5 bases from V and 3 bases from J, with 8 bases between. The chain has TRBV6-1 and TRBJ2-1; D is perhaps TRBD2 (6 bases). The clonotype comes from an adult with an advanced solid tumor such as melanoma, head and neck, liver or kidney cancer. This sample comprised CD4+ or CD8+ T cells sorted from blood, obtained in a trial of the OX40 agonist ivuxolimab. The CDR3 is CASSSGVYNEQFF. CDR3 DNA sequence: TGTGCCAGCAGTTCGGGGGTCTACAATGAGCAGTTCTTC.